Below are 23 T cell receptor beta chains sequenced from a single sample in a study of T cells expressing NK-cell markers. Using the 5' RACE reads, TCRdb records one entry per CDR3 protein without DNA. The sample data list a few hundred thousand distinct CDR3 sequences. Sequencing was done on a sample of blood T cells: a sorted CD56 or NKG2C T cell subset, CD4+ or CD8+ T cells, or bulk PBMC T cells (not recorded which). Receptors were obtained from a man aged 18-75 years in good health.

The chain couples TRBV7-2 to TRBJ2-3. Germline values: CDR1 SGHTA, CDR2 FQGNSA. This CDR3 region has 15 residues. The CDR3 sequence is CASSFYRASTDTQYF. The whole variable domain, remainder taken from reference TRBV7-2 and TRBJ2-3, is GAGVSQSPSNKVTEKGKDVELRCDPISGHTALYWYRQSLGQGLEFLIYFQGNSAPDKSGLPSDRFSAERTGGSVSTLTIQRTQQEDSAVYLCASSFYRASTDTQYFGPGTRLTVL.

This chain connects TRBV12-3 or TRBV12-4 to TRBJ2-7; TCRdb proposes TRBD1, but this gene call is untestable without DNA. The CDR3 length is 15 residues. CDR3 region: CASSGPGTDPLEQYF.

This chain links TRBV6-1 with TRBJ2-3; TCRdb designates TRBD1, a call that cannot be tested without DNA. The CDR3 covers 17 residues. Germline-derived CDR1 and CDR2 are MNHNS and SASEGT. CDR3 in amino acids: CASSSSRRGVSTDTQYF.

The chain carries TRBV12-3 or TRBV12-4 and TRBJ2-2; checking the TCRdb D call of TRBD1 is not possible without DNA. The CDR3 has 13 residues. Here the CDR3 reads CASGGHNTGELFF.

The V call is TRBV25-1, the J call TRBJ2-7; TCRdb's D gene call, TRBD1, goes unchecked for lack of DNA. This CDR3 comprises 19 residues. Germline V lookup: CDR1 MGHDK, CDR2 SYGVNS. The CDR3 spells CASSTPDRGQLVAPYEQYF.

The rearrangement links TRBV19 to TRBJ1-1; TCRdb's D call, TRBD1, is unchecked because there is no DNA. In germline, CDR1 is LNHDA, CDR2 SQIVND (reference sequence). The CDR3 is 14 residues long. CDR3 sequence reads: CASSIGGGGPEAFF.

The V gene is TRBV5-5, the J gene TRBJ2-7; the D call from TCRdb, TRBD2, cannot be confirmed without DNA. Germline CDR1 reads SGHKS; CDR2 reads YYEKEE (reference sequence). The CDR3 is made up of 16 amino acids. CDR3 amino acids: CASSLASGGIAYEQYF.

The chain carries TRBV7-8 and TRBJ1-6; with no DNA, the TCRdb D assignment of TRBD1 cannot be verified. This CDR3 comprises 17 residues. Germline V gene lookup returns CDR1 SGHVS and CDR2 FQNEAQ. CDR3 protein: CASSLVGAGFYNSPLHF.

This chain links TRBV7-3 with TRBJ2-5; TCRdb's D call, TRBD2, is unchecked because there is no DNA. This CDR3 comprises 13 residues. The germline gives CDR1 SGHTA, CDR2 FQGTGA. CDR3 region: CASSRLHRETQYF.

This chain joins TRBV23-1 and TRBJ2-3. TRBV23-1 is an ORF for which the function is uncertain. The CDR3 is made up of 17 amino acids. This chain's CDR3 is CASSQSFGSSSTDTQYF.

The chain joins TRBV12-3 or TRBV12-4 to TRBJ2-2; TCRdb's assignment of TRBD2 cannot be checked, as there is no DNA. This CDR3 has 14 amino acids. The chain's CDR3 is CASVLRGYTGELFF.

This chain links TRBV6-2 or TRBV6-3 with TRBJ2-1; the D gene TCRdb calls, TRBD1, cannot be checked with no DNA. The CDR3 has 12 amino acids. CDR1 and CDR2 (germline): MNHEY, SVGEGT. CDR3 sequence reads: CASSPWANEQFF.

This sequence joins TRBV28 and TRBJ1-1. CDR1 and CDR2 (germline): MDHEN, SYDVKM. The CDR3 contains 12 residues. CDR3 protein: CASTELNTEAFF. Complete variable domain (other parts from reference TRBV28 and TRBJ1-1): DVKVTQSSRYLVKRTGEKVFLECVQDMDHENMFWYRQDPGLGLRLIYFSYDVKMKEKGDIPEGYSVSREKKERFSLILESASTNQTSMYLCASTELNTEAFFGQGTRLTVV.

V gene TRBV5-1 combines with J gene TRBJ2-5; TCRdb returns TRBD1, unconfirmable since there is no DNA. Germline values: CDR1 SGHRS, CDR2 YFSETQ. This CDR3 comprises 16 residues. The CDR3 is CASSLGAVNSKETQYF.

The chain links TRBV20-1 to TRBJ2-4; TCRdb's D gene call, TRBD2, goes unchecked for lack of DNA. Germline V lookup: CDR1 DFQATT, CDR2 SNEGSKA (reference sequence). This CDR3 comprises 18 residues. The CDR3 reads CSASYRLAGGTAKNIQYF.

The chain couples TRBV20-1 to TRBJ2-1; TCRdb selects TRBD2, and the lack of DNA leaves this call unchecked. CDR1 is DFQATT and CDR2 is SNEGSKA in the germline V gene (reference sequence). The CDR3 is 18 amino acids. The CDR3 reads CSARVQRGGRSSYNEQFF.

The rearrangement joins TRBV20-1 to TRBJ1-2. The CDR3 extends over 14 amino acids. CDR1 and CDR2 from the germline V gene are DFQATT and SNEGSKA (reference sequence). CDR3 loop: CSAHRAQSTYGYTF.

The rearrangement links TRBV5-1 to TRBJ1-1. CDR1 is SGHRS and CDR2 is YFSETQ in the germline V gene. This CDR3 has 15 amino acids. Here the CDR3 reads CASSLIGSGNTEAFF.

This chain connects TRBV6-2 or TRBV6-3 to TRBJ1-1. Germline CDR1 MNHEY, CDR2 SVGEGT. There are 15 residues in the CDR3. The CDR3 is CASSYLRPSGTEAFF.

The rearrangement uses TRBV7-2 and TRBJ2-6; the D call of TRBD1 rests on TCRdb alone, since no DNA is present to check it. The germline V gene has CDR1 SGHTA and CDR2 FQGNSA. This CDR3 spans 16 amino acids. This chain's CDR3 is CASSLNTGAGANVLTF.

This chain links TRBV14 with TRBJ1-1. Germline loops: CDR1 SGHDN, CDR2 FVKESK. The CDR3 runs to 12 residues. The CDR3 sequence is CASSQVTTEAFF.

The CDR3 region is CASTRVFFYEQYF. J is TRBJ2-7 and V is TRBV28; TCRdb gives TRBD1 as the D gene, but with no DNA this cannot be confirmed. Germline assignment: CDR1 MDHEN and CDR2 SYDVKM. CDR3 size: 13 residues.

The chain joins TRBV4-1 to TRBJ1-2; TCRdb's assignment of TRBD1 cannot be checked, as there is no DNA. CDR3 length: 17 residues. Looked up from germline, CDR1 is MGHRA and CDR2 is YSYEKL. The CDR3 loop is CASSQDQGQGANYGYTF.